The following is a TCR beta chain sequence with its context. Its antigen is undetermined. Sequencing was performed with immunoSEQ multiplex PCR; in TCRdb, only in-frame clones are kept and a portion is missing. The repertoire holds about 100,000 clones, with 88% as singletons. This entry belongs to a study of identifying expanded T cells in peripheral blood. Overall study findings and caveats: Across healthy donors, higher total template counts meant significantly greater approximately 2-week count variance.

Germline CDR1 reads SGHRS; CDR2 reads YFSETQ. V trimming: 3 bases; J trimming: 1 base; junction bases outside the gene matches: 8. CDR3 size: 16 residues. V is TRBV5-1 and J is TRBJ2-7; 9 bases are shared with TRBD2. The TCR was taken from a person between 18 and 75 years old in good health. The material sequenced was blood. The CDR3 here is CASSSYSGSVSYEQYF. The CDR3, as DNA: TGCGCCAGCAGCTCCTATAGCGGGAGTGTGTCCTACGAGCAGTACTTC.